These 23 T cell receptor beta chains originate from one sample sequenced in a study of OX40 agonist ivuxolimab in advanced cancers. This table comes from immunoSEQ multiplex PCR, and its TCRdb copy is limited to in-frame clones, with some not included. Here the sample spans tens of thousands of clones, about 80% being singletons. Material: CD4+ or CD8+ T cells sorted from blood, obtained in a trial of the OX40 agonist ivuxolimab. The source is an adult with an advanced solid tumor such as melanoma, head and neck, liver or kidney cancer.

V and J are TRBV6-6 and TRBJ2-7; tentatively, D is TRBD1 or TRBD2 (5 bases each). V was trimmed by 0 bases and J by 6 bases, leaving 15 bases between them. Germline CDR1 is MNHNY and CDR2 is SVGAGI (reference sequence). The CDR3 length is 15 residues. The CDR3 loop is CASSYSHMKGSEQYV. The CDR3 DNA sequence: TGTGCCAGCAGTTACTCGCATATGAAGGGGAGCGAGCAGTACGTC.

CDR3 coding DNA: TGTGCCAGCAGTCCTCGAGGTGGGAGTGCTAGGGGGAACACTGAAGCTTTCTTT. Protein sequence: CASSPRGGSARGNTEAFF. The chain has TRBV13 and TRBJ1-1; D possibly corresponds to TRBD1 (5 bases). Deletions cut 6 bases from V and 1 base from J, with 24 bases between. Germline lookup yields CDR1 PRHDT and CDR2 FYEKMQ (reference sequence). The CDR3 spans 18 residues.

This rearrangement joins TRBV6-1 to TRBJ2-1; the D is unclear. CDR1 MNHNS and CDR2 SASEGT come from the germline V gene. The CDR3 loop spans 15 amino acids. Deletions cut 3 bases from V and 0 bases from J, with 9 bases between. CDR3 sequence reads: CASSETPSSYNEQFF. The CDR3 region has the DNA TGTGCCAGCAGTGAGACACCCAGCTCCTACAATGAGCAGTTCTTC.

The genes are TRBV9 and TRBJ1-3; 7 bases align to TRBD1. Germline V gene lookup returns CDR1 SGDLS and CDR2 YYNGEE. This CDR3 region has 15 residues. J gave up 2 bases and V 2 bases, and 4 bases lay outside the gene matches. The CDR3 spells CASSVTQGTGNTIYF. The CDR3 DNA sequence: TGTGCCAGCAGCGTTACACAGGGGACTGGAAACACCATATATTTT.

The genes are TRBV18 and TRBJ2-7, with TRBD1 identical over 7 bases. Germline-derived CDR1 and CDR2 are KGHSH and LQKENI. The V segment lost 6 bases and the J segment 2 bases; nucleotides outside the gene matches: 7. CDR3 size: 14 residues. The CDR3 nucleotides are TGTGCCAGCTCCGTCCACAGGGGACCCTACGAGCAGTACGTC. Amino acids: CASSVHRGPYEQYV.

This clone was observed a few times. V and J are TRBV7-9 and TRBJ1-2; no definite D call. In germline, CDR1 is SEHNR, CDR2 FQNEAQ (reference sequence). There are 14 residues in the CDR3. Deletions cut 4 bases from V and 1 base from J, with 10 bases between. Here the CDR3 reads CASSSVGHNYGYTF. CDR3 DNA: TGTGCCAGCAGCTCAGTAGGCCATAACTATGGCTACACCTTC.

The chain couples TRBV5-1 to TRBJ2-1, with a weak D call TRBD1 (6 bases). The CDR3 is 16 amino acids. Deletions cut 1 base from V and 0 bases from J, with 11 bases between. Germline V CDR1 and CDR2: SGHRS, YFSETQ. The CDR3 region is CASSLSGQLSYNEQFF. In DNA form, the CDR3 reads TGCGCCAGCAGCTTGTCAGGACAGCTCTCCTACAATGAGCAGTTCTTC.

CDR3: CASSQDTDTQYF. CDR3 sequence (DNA): TGCGCCAGCAGCCAGGACACAGATACGCAGTATTTT. V and J are TRBV4-3 and TRBJ2-3, with D unresolved. V was clipped by 3 bases and J by 2 bases, with 3 bases between them. Germline CDR1 LGHNA, CDR2 YSLEER. This CDR3 spans 12 amino acids.

This clone has just a few counts. The CDR3 sequence: CASSLARSPYNEQFF. In DNA, the CDR3 is TGTGCCAGCAGCTTAGCAAGAAGCCCCTACAATGAGCAGTTCTTC. The chain joins TRBV7-2 to TRBJ2-1; no firm D call. V lost 0 bases and J lost 2, with 8 bases in between. The CDR3 runs 15 residues. The germline V gene encodes CDR1 SGHTA and CDR2 FQGNSA.

This clone showed up just a few times. The chain is built from TRBV2 and TRBJ2-1; TRBD1 agrees at 7 bases. The CDR3 has 15 residues. After removal of 7 bases from V and 6 bases from J, the junction contained 12 bases not matched to a gene. Germline V gene data show CDR1 as SNHLY and CDR2 as FYNNEI. As DNA, the CDR3 is TGTGCCAGCACTCCTGACAGGGTCCCCCGCAATGAGCAGTTCTTC. It codes for CASTPDRVPRNEQFF. Supplemented by reference TRBV2 and TRBJ2-1, the full variable domain reads EPEVTQTPSHQVTQMGQEVILRCVPISNHLYFYWYRQILGQKVEFLVSFYNNEISEKSEIFDDQFSVERPDGSNFTLKIRSTKLEDSAMYFCASTPDRVPRNEQFFGPGTRLTVL.

This chain joins TRBV28 and TRBJ1-5; the D is unclear. The CDR3 sequence is 14 residues long. Germline V lookup: CDR1 MDHEN, CDR2 SYDVKM. The germline V and J ends were trimmed by 2 bases and 7 bases, with 12 bases remaining between them. The DNA for the CDR3 is TGTGCCAGCAGTTTACAGTTCGTAAGGCAGCCCCAGCATTTT. Amino acids: CASSLQFVRQPQHF.

This clone has ten or more counts. This chain joins TRBV7-8 and TRBJ2-7, with D possibly TRBD2 on 6 matching bases. Germline loops: CDR1 SGHVS, CDR2 FQNEAQ. The CDR3 has 14 residues. V was pared by 1 base and J by 9 bases, with 16 bases between. In DNA form, the CDR3 reads TGTGCCAGCAGCTTAGAGATGACTAGAGGGGCGCAGTACTTC. Its translation is CASSLEMTRGAQYF.

The V gene is TRBV28, the J gene TRBJ1-5; 7 bases agree with TRBD1. J was trimmed by 7 bases and V by 11 bases; bases with no gene match: 8. The CDR3 is 12 residues long. The germline V gene encodes CDR1 MDHEN and CDR2 SYDVKM. CDR3 amino acids: CAGKTGNQPQHF. DNA of the CDR3: TGTGCCGGTAAGACAGGGAACCAGCCCCAGCATTTT.

The chain carries TRBV7-9 and TRBJ2-1; D may be TRBD1 (6 bases). Trimming removed 5 bases from V and 4 bases from J, with 15 bases in between. This CDR3 comprises 15 residues. Germline values: CDR1 SEHNR, CDR2 FQNEAQ (reference sequence). CDR3 DNA: TGTGCCAGCAGCCAGGGGCAGCGTAATTACAATGAGCAGTTCTTC. Encoded protein: CASSQGQRNYNEQFF. The whole variable domain, filled in from reference TRBV7-9 and TRBJ2-1, reads DTGVSQNPRHKITKRGQNVTFRCDPISEHNRLYWYRQTLGQGPEFLTYFQNEAQLEKSRLLSDRFSAERPKGSFSTLEIQRTEQGDSAMYLCASSQGQRNYNEQFFGPGTRLTVL.

The CDR3 here is CASRPGLAENNEQFF. CDR3 coding DNA: TGTGCCAGTAGACCCGGACTAGCGGAGAACAATGAGCAGTTCTTC. This sequence joins TRBV19 and TRBJ2-1, with TRBD2 matching 10 bases. V shed 6 bases and J 5 bases; nucleotides not matched to a gene: 7. This CDR3 region has 15 residues. The germline V gene encodes CDR1 LNHDA and CDR2 SQIVND (reference sequence).

The DNA of the CDR3 is TGTGCCAGCAGCCCCGGTTTTGGGCGTCATGAAAAACTGTTTTTT. Amino acids: CASSPGFGRHEKLFF. The V and J genes are TRBV27 and TRBJ1-4; D remains ambiguous. V was clipped by 6 bases and J by 6 bases, with 17 bases between them. In germline, CDR1 is MNHEY, CDR2 SMNVEV (reference sequence). The length of the CDR3 is 15 residues.

There are a few counts of this clone. The V and J genes are TRBV6-6 and TRBJ1-6; no reliable D call. This CDR3 is built from 14 residues. Trimming removed 6 bases from V and 5 bases from J, with 11 bases in between. Germline CDR1 reads MNHNY; CDR2 reads SVGAGI (reference sequence). The CDR3 DNA is TGTGCCAGCAGACGGACGAGTGATAATTCACCCCTCCACTTT. Translated: CASRRTSDNSPLHF.

This clone was counted once. The gene calls are TRBV9 and TRBJ1-5; possibly TRBD1 for D (6 bases). Trimming left V 3 bases short and J 6 bases short, with 10 bases between. The CDR3 loop spans 13 amino acids. Germline V gives CDR1 SGDLS, CDR2 YYNGEE. The CDR3 DNA is TGTGCCAGCAGCGACCGGGGGGCTCAGCCCCAGCATTTT. Encoded protein: CASSDRGAQPQHF.

This clone was picked up one time. This chain connects TRBV6-5 to TRBJ2-1; TRBD1 aligns across 9 bases. Germline V gene sequence: CDR1 MNHEY, CDR2 SVGAGI. The CDR3 loop spans 15 amino acids. V shed 2 bases, J shed 6 bases, and the junction held 5 bases outside the gene matches. CDR3 sequence reads: CASSYPGTGSNEQFF. For the CDR3, the DNA is TGTGCCAGCAGTTACCCCGGGACAGGGTCCAATGAGCAGTTCTTC.

This clone was detected once. V is TRBV15 and J is TRBJ2-3; D gene ambiguous. Trimming pared 0 bases from V and 0 bases from J, leaving 7 bases between. CDR3 length equals 15 residues. The germline gives CDR1 LNHNV, CDR2 YYDKDF (reference sequence). The chain's CDR3 is CATSRDPRSTDTQYF. The CDR3 bases are TGTGCCACCAGCAGAGACCCGAGGAGCACAGATACGCAGTATTTT.

The CDR3 DNA is TGTGCCAGCAGTTTACGCAGGGGGAACACCGGGGAGCTGTTTTTT. Translating it yields CASSLRRGNTGELFF. The gene calls are TRBV27 and TRBJ2-2; tentative D call: TRBD1 (6 bases). This CDR3 is built from 15 residues. The germline V gene has CDR1 MNHEY and CDR2 SMNVEV (reference sequence). Trimming took 2 bases from V and 1 from J, leaving 8 bases between them.

This clone was seen once. The V gene is TRBV2, the J gene TRBJ2-3; 10 bases agree with TRBD1. The germline CDR1 and CDR2 sequences are SNHLY and FYNNEI. CDR3 length: 15 residues. V lost 6 bases to trimming and J lost 0 bases; unmatched junction nucleotides: 3. The CDR3 nucleotides are TGTGCCAGCAGCAGACAGGGGGCAAGCACAGATACGCAGTATTTT. Protein sequence: CASSRQGASTDTQYF.

The table lists this clone with a few counts. This chain connects TRBV5-5 to TRBJ1-6, with no clear D. Trimming stripped 7 bases from V and 6 bases from J, with 17 bases between. CDR1 SGHKS and CDR2 YYEKEE come from the germline V gene (reference sequence). The CDR3 consists of 15 residues. CDR3 in DNA: TGTGCCAGCTACGATTGGAGACAAGCTAATTCACCCCTCCACTTT. Amino acid sequence: CASYDWRQANSPLHF.